The present T cell receptor (beta chain) was sequenced within a study of blood T cell repertoires in COVID-19 (dated by TCRdb to about 2020). Regarding the complete study: The collaborator samples originated in the United States, Italy and Spain and spanned the acute and convalescent phases of COVID-19. Where available, HLA class I and class II types were taken from metadata supplied by the sample provider and were not determined by assay-based typing. A freely available public database, intended as a resource for researchers studying the immune response to SARS-CoV-2, is where the repertoires were released. The samples were drawn from the first 160 participants of the ongoing ImmuneRACE study and from 1,254 subjects provided by 6 global collaborators. The sample metadata nearly always contained a de-identified subject ID, COVID-19 status, age in years and sex. The material from the prospective study consisted of cDNA or gDNA derived from T cells, B-cell-depleted T cells, or PBMCs. The dataset comprised deeply sampled blood TCRbeta repertoires from subjects exposed to, actively infected with, or recovered from COVID-19. Here is what the overall study found, with its caveats: How much clinical and demographic metadata was included differed by source and by participant, and the metadata was provided uncurated.

For this clone: The antigen it binds to is not known. No qualities accompany the bases; no much larger clone lies one base away.

TCRbeta CDR3 regions were amplified from genomic DNA by means of the immunoSEQ Assay, a bias-controlled multiplex PCR. The original pipeline was this. The number of nucleated cells in each sample was estimated by amplification of reference gene primers within the assay. To quantify the absolute abundance of each unique TCRbeta CDR3 rearrangement, sequence reads were collapsed and filtered. For each sample, productive Simpson clonality was calculated as the square root of Simpson's diversity index across productive rearrangements. TCRdb holds this immuneACCESS table with in-frame rearrangements only. Some clones are missing; in checked studies, unresolved V genes explain under half, and the rest has no known cause. V, J and clone size were drawn from that table, and D and trimming were deduced from the DNA. The sample table lists 45,000 or so clones, around nine tenths of them with a count of one. The top ten clones comprise over 11% of the sample.

Each collaborating institution followed its own protocols to collect whole blood in K2EDTA tubes. For TCRbeta analysis, collaborator samples were shipped as frozen whole blood, as isolated PBMCs, or as DNA extracted from either sample type. The clonotype was recovered from a human donor in a cohort sampled during active COVID-19. The sample comprised peripheral blood.

The CDR3 in this case is CASSPRADRGYTF. The sequenced DNA: TGTGCCAGCAGCCCGAGGGCGGACCGGGGCTACACCTTC. This chain is built from TRBV7-2 and TRBJ1-2; no D gene call is confident. Counted from cysteine to phenylalanine, this CDR3 has 13 amino acids. This entry keeps only the CDR3 DNA: 39 bases, framed from base 1. The junction carries 15 bases between V and J, which are trimmed by 5 bases and 8 bases respectively. For CDR1 and CDR2, the germline V gene lists SGHTA and FQGNSA.